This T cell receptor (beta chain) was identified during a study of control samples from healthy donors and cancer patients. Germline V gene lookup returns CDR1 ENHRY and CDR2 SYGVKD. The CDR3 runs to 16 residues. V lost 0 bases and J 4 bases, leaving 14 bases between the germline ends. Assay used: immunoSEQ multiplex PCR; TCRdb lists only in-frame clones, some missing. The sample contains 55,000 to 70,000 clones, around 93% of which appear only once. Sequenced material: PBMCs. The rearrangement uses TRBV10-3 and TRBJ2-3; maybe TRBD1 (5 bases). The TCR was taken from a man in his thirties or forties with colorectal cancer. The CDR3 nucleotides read TGTGCCATCAGTGAGTCTAGTAAAGGGGTGGCAGATACGCAGTATTTT. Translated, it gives CAISESSKGVADTQYF.